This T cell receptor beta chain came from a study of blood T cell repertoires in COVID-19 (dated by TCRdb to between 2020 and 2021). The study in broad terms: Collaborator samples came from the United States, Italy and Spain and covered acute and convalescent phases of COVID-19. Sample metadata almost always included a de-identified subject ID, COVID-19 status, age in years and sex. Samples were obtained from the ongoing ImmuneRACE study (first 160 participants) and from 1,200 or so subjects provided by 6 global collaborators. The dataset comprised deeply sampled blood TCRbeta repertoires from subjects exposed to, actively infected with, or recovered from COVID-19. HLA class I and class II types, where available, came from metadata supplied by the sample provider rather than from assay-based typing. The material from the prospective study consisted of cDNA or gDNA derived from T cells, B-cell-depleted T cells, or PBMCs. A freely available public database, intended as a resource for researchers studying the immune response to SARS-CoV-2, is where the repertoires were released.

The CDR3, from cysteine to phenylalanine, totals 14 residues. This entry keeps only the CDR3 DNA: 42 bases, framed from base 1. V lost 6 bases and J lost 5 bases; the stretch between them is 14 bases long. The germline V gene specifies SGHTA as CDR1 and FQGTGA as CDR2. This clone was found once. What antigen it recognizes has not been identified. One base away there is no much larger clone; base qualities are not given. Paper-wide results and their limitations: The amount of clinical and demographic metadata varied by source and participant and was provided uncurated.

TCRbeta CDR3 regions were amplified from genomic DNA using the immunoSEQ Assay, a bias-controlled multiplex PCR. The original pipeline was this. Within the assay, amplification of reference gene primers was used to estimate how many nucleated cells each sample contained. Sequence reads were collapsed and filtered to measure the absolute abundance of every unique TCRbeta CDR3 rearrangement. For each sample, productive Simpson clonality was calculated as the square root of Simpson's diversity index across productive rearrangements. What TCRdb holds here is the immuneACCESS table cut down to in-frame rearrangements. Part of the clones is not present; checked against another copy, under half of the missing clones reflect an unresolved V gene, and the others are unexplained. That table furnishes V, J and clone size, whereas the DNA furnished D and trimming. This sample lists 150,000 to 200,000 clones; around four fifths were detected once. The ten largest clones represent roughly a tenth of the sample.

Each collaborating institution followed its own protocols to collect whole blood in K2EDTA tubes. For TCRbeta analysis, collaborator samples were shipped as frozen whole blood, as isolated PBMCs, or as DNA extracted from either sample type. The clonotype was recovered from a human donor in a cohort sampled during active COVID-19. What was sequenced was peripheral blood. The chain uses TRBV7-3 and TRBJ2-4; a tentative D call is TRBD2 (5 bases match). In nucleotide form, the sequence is TGTGCCAGCAGTCCCAGAGCCGGGGAAAACATTCAGTACTTC. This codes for CASSPRAGENIQYF.